Presented here are 10 T cell receptor beta chains from one specimen sequenced in a study of T-cell memory formation after mild COVID-19. MiXCR, run by TCRdb on the 5' RACE reads, gives a single entry per CDR3 protein. The data contain 300,000 to 400,000 distinct CDR3 sequences, 12% to 15% of them singletons. The sequenced sample was PBMCs or a T cell subset sorted from them (not recorded which). The receptors derive from a man aged 18 to 30 who had mild COVID-19 (a few samples of this study predate the infection). Cell type and time point are not known.

At least ten counts were recorded for this clonotype. J is TRBJ1-5 and V is TRBV12-3 or TRBV12-4; D uncertain. V lost 8 bases, J lost 0 bases, and 11 bases lay in between. The CDR3 covers 14 residues. The CDR3 DNA follows: TGTGCCAGCCATCCCGGTTATAGCAATCAGCCCCAGCATTTT. This gives the protein CASHPGYSNQPQHF.

This chain connects TRBV10-1 to TRBJ2-7; tentatively, D is TRBD1 (6 bases). CDR1 and CDR2 from the germline V gene are WNHNN and SYGVQD (reference sequence). This CDR3 spans 15 amino acids. The V and J ends lost 6 bases and 2 bases respectively, with 17 bases between them. The CDR3 spells CASRLKTGVPYEQYV. CDR3 sequence (DNA): TGCGCCAGCAGGCTCAAGACAGGCGTACCCTACGAGCAGTACGTC.

CDR3 residues: CAWSAGVSTDTQYF. CDR3 sequence (DNA): TGTGCCTGGTCGGCGGGGGTTAGCACAGATACGCAGTATTTT. V gene TRBV30 combines with J gene TRBJ2-3; 7 nucleotides match TRBD2. Trimming at V came to 5 bases and at J to 0 bases, leaving 5 bases not matched to a gene. The germline V gene has CDR1 GTSNPN and CDR2 SVGIG (reference sequence). CDR3 size: 14 residues.

The chain combines TRBV12-3 or TRBV12-4 with TRBJ2-3; 8 bases match TRBD1. The CDR3 contains 15 residues. Trimming took 7 bases from V and 2 from J; bases not matched to a gene: 8. Here the CDR3 reads CASTPQDRDTDTQYF. The CDR3 bases are TGTGCCAGCACTCCTCAGGACAGGGACACAGATACGCAGTATTTT.

This clonotype appeared a few times. In nucleotides, the CDR3 is TGCAGTGCTACCGGACTCGCGGAAGAGACCCAGTACTTC. Amino acids: CSATGLAEETQYF. This chain connects TRBV20-1 to TRBJ2-5; maybe TRBD2 (5 bases). Germline CDR1 DFQATT, CDR2 SNEGSKA (reference sequence). The CDR3 is 13 amino acids. V dropped 4 bases and J dropped 3 bases, with 12 bases sitting between them.

The CDR3 coding sequence is TGTGCCAGCAGCCGATACACGGCACCATCGTACGAGCAGTACTTC. Its translation is CASSRYTAPSYEQYF. The chain combines TRBV5-5 with TRBJ2-7; D gene uncertain. The CDR3 contains 15 residues. The V end lost 4 bases, the J end lost 4 bases, and 18 bases lay between the germline ends. Germline assignment: CDR1 SGHKS and CDR2 YYEKEE (reference sequence).

This clonotype was observed at least ten times. The chain links TRBV2 to TRBJ2-2; either TRBD1 or TRBD2 may supply D (6 bases each). The germline gives CDR1 SNHLY, CDR2 FYNNEI. The CDR3 is 13 residues long. CDR3: CASGATNTGELFF. CDR3 bases: TGTGCTTCGGGGGCCACGAACACCGGGGAGCTGTTTTTT.

The V gene is TRBV20-1, the J gene TRBJ2-7; either TRBD1 or TRBD2 may supply D (5 bases each). Between the trimmed V and J ends, which lost 3 bases and 4 bases, there was a span of 16 bases. This CDR3 comprises 14 residues. Germline CDR1 reads DFQATT; CDR2 reads SNEGSKA (reference sequence). The CDR3: CSARGDVAKYEQYV. DNA for the CDR3: TGCAGTGCTAGGGGGGACGTCGCCAAATACGAGCAGTACGTC.

Here the CDR3 DNA reads TGTGCCAGCAGCTTAGGCAGGGGCAATCAGCCCCAGCATTTT. Encoded protein: CASSLGRGNQPQHF. This chain uses TRBV7-8 with TRBJ1-5; D possibly corresponds to TRBD1 (5 bases). CDR1 and CDR2 from the germline V gene are SGHVS and FQNEAQ. This CDR3 contains 14 residues. V shed 1 base and J shed 2 bases, with 6 bases lying between them.

This sequence joins TRBV15 and TRBJ2-1; D ambiguous. CDR1 LNHNV and CDR2 YYDKDF come from the germline V gene (reference sequence). The CDR3 contains 15 residues. Trimming removed 1 base from V and 4 bases from J, with 11 bases in between. The DNA for the CDR3 is TGTGCCACCAGCAGAGGACGTCTAGAGTACAATGAGCAGTTCTTC. Its protein product is CATSRGRLEYNEQFF.